These 23 T cell receptor beta chains were sequenced from one sample in a study of shared clonotypes between healthy human individuals. Sequencing was performed with immunoSEQ multiplex PCR; in TCRdb, only in-frame clones are kept and a portion is missing. This sample has approximately 740,000 clones, with approximately 74% found just once. Sequencing was carried out using memory CD4+ T cells sorted from blood. Stated subset: CD45RA-negative fraction. Receptors were obtained from a woman aged 25 to 45 in good health.

The chain is built from TRBV9 and TRBJ2-1; 10 nucleotides line up with TRBD2. V shed 0 bases and J 6 bases; nucleotides not matched to a gene: 9. Per germline, CDR1 SGDLS and CDR2 YYNGEE. The CDR3 loop spans 17 amino acids. The CDR3 region has the DNA TGTGCCAGCAGCGTAGATCCAGCGGGAGGGGCGAGCAATGAGCAGTTCTTC. Translated: CASSVDPAGGASNEQFF.

The V call is TRBV11-2, the J call TRBJ2-1; 8 nucleotides agree with TRBD2. J gave up 8 bases and V 2 bases, and 11 bases lay outside the gene matches. The CDR3 length is 16 residues. Germline CDR1 reads SGHAT; CDR2 reads FQNNGV. The CDR3 reads CASSLIFGTSLDEQFF. The CDR3 nucleotides are TGTGCCAGCAGCTTAATTTTCGGGACTAGTCTGGATGAGCAGTTCTTC.

The V and J genes are TRBV25-1 and TRBJ2-5; the match to TRBD1 covers 10 bases. The CDR3 is 15 amino acids. Germline V CDR1 and CDR2: MGHDK, SYGVNS. With V trimmed by 7 bases and J by 1 base, 6 bases remained unmatched. In DNA form, the CDR3 reads TGTGCCAGCACAGTCCGGGACAGGGGCCAAGAGACCCAGTACTTC. Encoded protein: CASTVRDRGQETQYF.

The chain is built from TRBV5-4 and TRBJ2-2; the match to TRBD2 covers 7 bases. The CDR3 covers 16 residues. V dropped 2 bases and J dropped 3; count of bases not matched to a gene: 7. Per germline, CDR1 SGHNT and CDR2 YYREEE (reference sequence). The CDR3 DNA follows: TGTGCCAGCAGCTTTCAGCGGGAATCAGACACCGGGGAGCTGTTTTTT. This sequence encodes CASSFQRESDTGELFF. Complete variable domain (other parts from reference TRBV5-4 and TRBJ2-2): ETGVTQSPTHLIKTRGQQVTLRCSSQSGHNTVSWYQQALGQGPQFIFQYYREEENGRGNFPPRFSGLQFPNYSSELNVNALELDDSALYLCASSFQRESDTGELFFGEGSRLTVL.

This rearrangement joins TRBV5-1 to TRBJ2-7, with TRBD1 identical over 10 bases. The CDR3 runs to 15 residues. CDR1 is SGHRS and CDR2 is YFSETQ in the germline V gene. The trim removed 3 bases at V and 5 bases at J, leaving 8 bases unmatched. The CDR3 protein is CASSSRDRGVNEQYF. CDR3 DNA sequence: TGCGCCAGCAGCTCACGGGACAGGGGCGTGAACGAGCAGTACTTC.

On this clone itself: Other DNA sequences within the sample encode an identical CDR3. This sequence joins TRBV7-6 and TRBJ2-1, with 7 bases aligning to TRBD2. The junction had 4 bases not matched to a gene; V was cut back by 0 bases and J by 2 bases. The CDR3 runs 16 residues. Germline lookup yields CDR1 SGHVS and CDR2 FNYEAQ. The CDR3 sequence is CASSLAPSGTYNEQFF. CDR3 nucleotide sequence: TGTGCCAGCAGCTTAGCCCCTAGCGGTACCTACAATGAGCAGTTCTTC.

This clone has only a few counts. This sequence joins TRBV11-3 and TRBJ2-3; TRBD2 might be the D (5 bases). This CDR3 has 13 amino acids. V was trimmed by 1 base and J by 4 bases, leaving 6 bases between them. Germline V lookup: CDR1 SGHNT, CDR2 YENEEA. CDR3 bases: TGTGCCAGCAGCTTAGTGGGAGCAGATACGCAGTATTTT. Translated: CASSLVGADTQYF.

The chain couples TRBV28 to TRBJ1-5, with D hard to call. V lost 6 bases and J lost 0, with 15 bases in between. Germline CDR1 reads MDHEN; CDR2 reads SYDVKM. This CDR3 spans 16 amino acids. This chain's CDR3 is CASRKAPDFSNQPQHF. The DNA for the CDR3 is TGTGCCAGCAGGAAAGCCCCTGACTTTAGCAATCAGCCCCAGCATTTT.

As for this clone: This sample includes further DNA sequences coding for the same CDR3. This chain joins TRBV18 and TRBJ2-7; D uncertain. V was shortened by 0 bases and J by 5 bases, with 8 bases between the two germline ends. The germline V gene encodes CDR1 KGHSH and CDR2 LQKENI. The CDR3 spans 13 residues. Written as DNA, the CDR3 is TGTGCCAGCTCACCACCGGTGGTCGACGAGCAGTACTTC. Its translation: CASSPPVVDEQYF.

To note about this clone: Other DNA variants within this sample encode the same CDR3. V usage is TRBV7-9 and J usage is TRBJ2-7, with D perhaps TRBD2 (6 bases). CDR3 length equals 14 residues. Germline values: CDR1 SEHNR, CDR2 FQNEAQ (reference sequence). Trimming shortened V by 4 bases and J by 2 bases, and 12 bases separated the two germline ends. The CDR3: CASSSRDFTYEQYF. For the CDR3, the DNA is TGTGCCAGCAGCTCCCGGGACTTTACCTACGAGCAGTACTTC.

This chain connects TRBV6-1 to TRBJ2-7; D is ambiguous. V gave up 1 base and J gave up 3 bases, with 16 bases separating them. This CDR3 comprises 16 residues. Germline CDR1 reads MNHNS; CDR2 reads SASEGT. Here the CDR3 reads CASSEVDGPGIYEQYF. CDR3 DNA sequence: TGTGCCAGCAGTGAAGTCGACGGTCCAGGTATCTACGAGCAGTACTTC.

The V call is TRBV6-5, the J call TRBJ1-2; D is uncertain. CDR1 and CDR2 from the germline V gene are MNHEY and SVGAGI. Trimming took off 5 bases at V and 3 bases at J, with 16 bases between the two ends. The CDR3 runs 15 residues. This CDR3 is CASSQLPGRDYGYTF. The CDR3 bases are TGTGCCAGCAGTCAACTCCCGGGTCGGGACTATGGCTACACCTTC.

This clone has only one observation. Other DNA sequences of this sample code for an identical CDR3. The chain employs TRBV7-9 and TRBJ2-5; possibly TRBD2 for D (5 bases). The end of the DNA is better explained by TRBJ2-7, so the J call may be wrong. This CDR3 is built from 12 residues. Germline CDR1 is SEHNR and CDR2 is FQNEAQ (reference sequence). The CDR3: CASSSTGYEQYF. DNA for the CDR3: TGTGCCAGCAGCTCTACGGGGTACGAGCAGTACTTC.

V is TRBV5-5 and J is TRBJ2-7, with D unresolved. V lost 2 bases and J 1 base, leaving 10 bases between the germline ends. Germline CDR1 is SGHKS and CDR2 is YYEKEE (reference sequence). There are 14 residues in the CDR3. CDR3 nucleotide sequence: TGTGCCAGCAGCTTAAACTACCAATCCTACGAGCAGTACTTC. It codes for CASSLNYQSYEQYF.

J is TRBJ2-7 and V is TRBV6-6, with 10 bases that match TRBD1. The V and J ends lost 3 bases and 5 bases, in that order; junction bases with no gene match: 4. The CDR3 runs to 14 residues. The V gene's germline CDR1 is MNHNY and CDR2 SVGAGI (reference sequence). CDR3 in DNA: TGTGCCAGCAGTTATGGGGACAGGGGCCACGAGCAGTACTTC. This gives the protein CASSYGDRGHEQYF.

This clone was counted once. The rearrangement links TRBV9 to TRBJ2-1; no clear D gene. In germline, CDR1 is SGDLS, CDR2 YYNGEE. The ends were cut back, 4 bases at V and 1 base at J, with 18 bases in the middle. The CDR3 totals 17 residues. This CDR3 is CASSITGQRSSYNEQFF. CDR3 coding DNA: TGTGCCAGCAGCATCACCGGGCAGCGCTCGTCCTACAATGAGCAGTTCTTC.

V is TRBV11-2 and J is TRBJ2-5; D gene unclear. V lost 2 bases to trimming and J lost 5 bases, with 15 bases between them. Germline CDR1 and CDR2: SGHAT and FQNNGV. This CDR3 contains 15 residues. The CDR3 nucleotides read TGTGCCAGCAGCTTACTCCAAGGGAATATTGAGACCCAGTACTTC. The encoded protein is CASSLLQGNIETQYF.

This clone showed up many times. The chain recombines TRBV7-8 with TRBJ2-7, with 7 positions matching TRBD2. This CDR3 spans 14 amino acids. Germline lookup yields CDR1 SGHVS and CDR2 FQNEAQ. Germline trimming cut 5 bases from V and 0 bases from J; bases unmatched to any gene: 4. The CDR3 region is CASSQQRDSYEQYF. As DNA, the CDR3 is TGTGCCAGCAGCCAACAGCGGGACTCCTACGAGCAGTACTTC.

The rearrangement joins TRBV19 to TRBJ2-1, with D uncertain. The CDR3 consists of 14 residues. CDR1 and CDR2 (germline): LNHDA, SQIVND (reference sequence). V was shortened by 6 bases and J by 8 bases, with 17 bases between the two germline ends. The CDR3 spells CASRMGSGPDEQFF. The CDR3 DNA reads TGTGCCAGTAGAATGGGATCTGGGCCCGATGAGCAGTTCTTC.

This chain links TRBV15 with TRBJ1-4; TRBD1 is a possible D gene (5 bases). Germline-derived CDR1 and CDR2 are LNHNV and YYDKDF (reference sequence). There are 15 residues in the CDR3. V was shortened by 5 bases and J by 0 bases, with 10 bases between the two germline ends. The CDR3 sequence: CATSGIGATNEKLFF. The CDR3 DNA reads as TGTGCCACCAGCGGAATAGGGGCAACTAATGAAAAACTGTTTTTT.

This clone was found once. V and J are TRBV21-1 and TRBJ1-5. TRBV21-1 is marked as a pseudogene. This CDR3 spans 10 amino acids. The CDR3 DNA reads as TGTGCCAGCAGCAATCAGCCCCAGCATTTT. Its protein is CASSNQPQHF.

The chain is built from TRBV5-1 and TRBJ2-7, with D perhaps matching TRBD1 (5 bases). From germline, CDR1 is SGHRS and CDR2 YFSETQ. The CDR3 is 14 residues long. V lost 0 bases, J lost 0 bases, and 7 bases lay in between. This CDR3 reads CASSLGQLSYEQYF. CDR3 DNA sequence: TGCGCCAGCAGCTTGGGACAGCTCTCCTACGAGCAGTACTTC.

This sequence joins TRBV7-2 and TRBJ2-5; 9 nucleotides line up with TRBD1. Trimming removed 5 bases from V and 5 bases from J; junction bases left unmatched: 9. The CDR3 is 15 residues long. Germline lookup yields CDR1 SGHTA and CDR2 FQGNSA. The CDR3 DNA reads TGTGCCAGCAGCATCCTACAGGGGGCGGGGGAGACCCAGTACTTC. The encoded protein is CASSILQGAGETQYF.